Each of the 10 T cell receptor beta chains below was sequenced from the same sample in a study of cytomegalovirus exposure and HLA in healthy donors. PCR employed 60 Vbeta and 13 Jbeta primers. This table comes from immunoSEQ multiplex PCR, and its TCRdb copy is limited to in-frame clones, with some not included. The sample yields some 150,000 clones, less than 80% seen once. The sequencing input was PBMCs. The receptor source for this set is a man between 40 and 49 years old in good health and CMV-seronegative.

The chain has TRBV11-2 and TRBJ2-1, with a possible D match to TRBD2 (6 bases). Per germline, CDR1 SGHAT and CDR2 FQNNGV. Trimming left V 1 base short and J 7 bases short, with 11 bases between. This CDR3 has 14 amino acids. The CDR3 sequence: CASSLAGVSNEQFF. CDR3 DNA sequence: TGTGCCAGCAGCTTAGCGGGAGTCTCTAATGAGCAGTTCTTC.

The chain employs TRBV14 and TRBJ2-3, with D unresolved. The CDR3 totals 14 residues. Germline CDR1 and CDR2: SGHDN and FVKESK. Trimming took off 4 bases at V and 8 bases at J, with 16 bases between the two ends. The CDR3 DNA reads TGTGCCAGCAGCCCAAACCTGGCCGTACGTACGCAGTATTTT. Translating gives CASSPNLAVRTQYF.

The chain employs TRBV5-4 and TRBJ2-1, with 7 bases fitting TRBD2. The CDR3 is 17 amino acids. V was clipped by 0 bases and J by 2 bases; unmatched bases: 8. The germline V gene has CDR1 SGHNT and CDR2 YYREEE (reference sequence). In nucleotides, the CDR3 is TGTGCCAGCAGCTTGGGCGGGAGAATCACGACCTACAATGAGCAGTTCTTC. This encodes CASSLGGRITTYNEQFF.

The genes are TRBV5-5 and TRBJ2-3; 8 bases line up with TRBD1. In germline, CDR1 is SGHKS, CDR2 YYEKEE (reference sequence). Losses at the gene ends were 5 bases for V and 5 bases for J; bases not matched to a gene: 19. CDR3 length: 18 amino acids. The CDR3 DNA reads as TGTGCCAGCAGGGGGACATATCAGGACAGGGTCACTAAAGATACGCAGTATTTT. Encoded protein: CASRGTYQDRVTKDTQYF. The full variable domain, its missing parts supplied by reference TRBV5-5 and TRBJ2-3, is DAGVTQSPTHLIKTRGQQVTLRCSPISGHKSVSWYQQVLGQGPQFIFQYYEKEERGRGNFPDRFSARQFPNYSSELNVNALLLGDSALYLCASRGTYQDRVTKDTQYFGPGTRLTVL.

The CDR3 region is CASSDNQGVHTGELFF. CDR3 bases: TGTGCCAGCAGCGACAATCAGGGGGTGCACACCGGGGAGCTGTTTTTT. J is TRBJ2-2 and V is TRBV7-8, with 7 bases matching TRBD1. Germline-derived CDR1 and CDR2 are SGHVS and FQNEAQ. Unmatched junction bases numbered 9, after V lost 5 bases and J lost 3 bases. The CDR3 is made up of 16 amino acids.

This chain connects TRBV5-4 to TRBJ2-1; 10 bases agree with TRBD2. Germline assignment: CDR1 SGHNT and CDR2 YYREEE (reference sequence). Losses at the gene ends were 5 bases for V and 0 bases for J; bases not matched to a gene: 8. The CDR3 consists of 17 residues. CDR3 residues: CASRAGGPILSYNEQFF. CDR3 nucleotide sequence: TGTGCCAGCAGAGCGGGAGGGCCTATTCTCTCCTACAATGAGCAGTTCTTC.

The V gene is TRBV5-1, the J gene TRBJ2-1; 12 bases line up with TRBD2. Trimming at V came to 0 bases and at J to 8 bases, leaving 6 bases not matched to a gene. CDR3 size: 16 residues. Germline-derived CDR1 and CDR2 are SGHRS and YFSETQ. CDR3 amino acids: CASSLALAGGPDEQFF. The CDR3 DNA reads TGCGCCAGCAGCTTGGCGCTAGCGGGAGGGCCGGATGAGCAGTTCTTC.

The genes are TRBV5-8 and TRBJ2-5; no definite D call. The CDR3 consists of 14 residues. V lost 3 bases, J lost 5 bases, and 14 bases lay in between. Germline V gene lookup returns CDR1 SGHTS and CDR2 YDEGEE. CDR3 region: CASSYGSGLETQYF. The CDR3 DNA reads as TGTGCCAGCAGCTATGGCTCCGGGTTGGAGACCCAGTACTTC.

The J gene is TRBJ1-1, the V gene TRBV19; the D gene is possibly TRBD1 (5 bases). This CDR3 is built from 14 residues. Germline lookup yields CDR1 LNHDA and CDR2 SQIVND (reference sequence). The V gene lost 0 bases and the J gene lost 0 bases, with 5 bases spanning the gap. The CDR3 is CASSIDRVNTEAFF. The CDR3 bases are TGTGCCAGTAGTATAGACAGGGTGAACACTGAAGCTTTCTTT.

The rearrangement uses TRBV9 and TRBJ2-3; 8 nucleotides agree with TRBD2. The CDR3 runs 12 residues. Germline V CDR1 and CDR2: SGDLS, YYNGEE. J lost 4 bases, V lost 7 bases, and 2 bases had no gene match. The CDR3 DNA follows: TGTGCCAGCCAAGCGGGGGCAGATACGCAGTATTTT. Translation: CASQAGADTQYF.